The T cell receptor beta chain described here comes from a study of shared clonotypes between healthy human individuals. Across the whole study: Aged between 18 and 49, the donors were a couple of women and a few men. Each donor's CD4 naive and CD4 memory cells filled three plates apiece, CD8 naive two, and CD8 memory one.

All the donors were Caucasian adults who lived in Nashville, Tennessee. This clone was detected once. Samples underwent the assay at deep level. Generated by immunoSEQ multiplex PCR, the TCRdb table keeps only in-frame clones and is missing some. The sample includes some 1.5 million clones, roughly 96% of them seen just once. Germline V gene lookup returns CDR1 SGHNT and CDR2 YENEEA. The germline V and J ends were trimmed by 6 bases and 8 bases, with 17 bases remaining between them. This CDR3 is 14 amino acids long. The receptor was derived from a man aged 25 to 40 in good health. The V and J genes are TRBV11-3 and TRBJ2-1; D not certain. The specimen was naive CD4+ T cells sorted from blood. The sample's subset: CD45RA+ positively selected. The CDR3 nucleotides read TGTGCCAGCAGTCCCCGTTTACGGGCGGATGAGCAGTTCTTC. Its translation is CASSPRLRADEQFF.